The 15 T cell receptor beta chains reported below all come from one sample, sequenced in a study of immune reconstitution after stem cell transplant in scleroderma. MiXCR, run by TCRdb on the RT-PCR reads, gives a single entry per CDR3 protein. The repertoire holds approximately 1,600 distinct CDR3 sequences, with around 7% as singletons. The biological material was taken before or after autologous hematopoietic stem cell transplantation (not recorded which). Receptors originate from a male donor with systemic sclerosis.

This clonotype is classed as medium-sized. The chain links TRBV3-1 to TRBJ1-1, with 8 positions matching TRBD1. Germline trimming cut 5 bases from V and 7 bases from J; bases unmatched to any gene: 6. The germline CDR1 and CDR2 sequences are LGHDT and YNNKEL (reference sequence). The CDR3 has 13 amino acids. The CDR3 loop is CASSADRGGEAFF. In DNA form, the CDR3 reads TGTGCCAGCAGCGCCGACAGGGGAGGTGAAGCTTTCTTT.

This clonotype turned up a few times. The V gene is TRBV7-2, the J gene TRBJ2-7; 11 bases map to TRBD2. The germline V gene encodes CDR1 SGHTA and CDR2 FQGNSA. Trimming took 2 bases from V and 2 from J; bases not matched to a gene: 2. The CDR3 loop spans 15 amino acids. The CDR3 sequence is CASSLLLAGAYEQYF. The CDR3 bases are TGTGCCAGCAGCTTATTACTAGCGGGGGCCTACGAGCAGTACTTC.

This clonotype is labeled medium-sized. The chain is built from TRBV7-2 and TRBJ2-1; 9 bases fit TRBD2. The CDR3 loop spans 16 amino acids. J gave up 8 bases and V 0 bases, and 8 bases lay outside the gene matches. CDR1 and CDR2 from the germline V gene are SGHTA and FQGNSA. The chain's CDR3 is CASSLARAGGLHEQFF. Written as DNA, the CDR3 is TGTGCCAGCAGCTTAGCGCGGGCGGGGGGGCTCCATGAGCAGTTCTTC.

By sample share, this clonotype is medium-sized. This chain links TRBV10-3 with TRBJ1-2, with TRBD1 matching over 10 bases. The length of the CDR3 is 14 residues. Germline loops: CDR1 ENHRY, CDR2 SYGVKD. The V and J ends lost 0 bases and 5 bases, in that order; junction bases with no gene match: 0. CDR3 nucleotides: TGTGCCATCAGTGAGTCGGGACAGGGGTATGGCTACACCTTC. It translates to CAISESGQGYGYTF.

By share, this clonotype counts as large. This rearrangement joins TRBV7-6 to TRBJ2-1; D gene uncertain. The CDR3 spans 13 residues. Looked up from germline, CDR1 is SGHVS and CDR2 is FNYEAQ. V was pared by 5 bases and J by 8 bases, with 13 bases between. The CDR3 nucleotides read TGTGCCAGCAGCCCCCCCCAGGCGGATGAGCAGTTCTTC. This gives the protein CASSPPQADEQFF. The full variable domain, rest sourced from reference TRBV7-6 and TRBJ2-1, is GAGVSQSPRYKVTKRGQDVALRCDPISGHVSLYWYRQALGQGPEFLTYFNYEAQQDKSGLPNDRFSAERPEGSISTLTIQRTEQRDSAMYRCASSPPQADEQFFGPGTRLTVL.

This clonotype is labeled medium-sized. The rearrangement joins TRBV30 to TRBJ2-1; perhaps TRBD1 as D (5 bases). The CDR3 consists of 14 residues. V was pared by 1 base and J by 3 bases, with 10 bases between. Germline V gives CDR1 GTSNPN, CDR2 SVGIG (reference sequence). The CDR3: CAWSGDSYYNEQFF. The DNA for the CDR3 is TGTGCCTGGAGTGGAGACAGCTACTACAATGAGCAGTTCTTC.

This clonotype has more than one count but fewer than ten. The chain links TRBV7-9 to TRBJ2-3, with D uncertain. CDR3 size: 16 residues. The germline gives CDR1 SEHNR, CDR2 FQNEAQ (reference sequence). V was pared by 5 bases and J by 1 base, with 16 bases between. CDR3 sequence: CASSQGPRSRTDTQYF. The CDR3 DNA reads as TGTGCCAGCAGCCAAGGTCCAAGGTCCCGCACAGATACGCAGTATTTT. Complete variable domain (other parts from reference TRBV7-9 and TRBJ2-3): DTGVSQNPRHKITKRGQNVTFRCDPISEHNRLYWYRQTLGQGPEFLTYFQNEAQLEKSRLLSDRFSAERPKGSFSTLEIQRTEQGDSAMYLCASSQGPRSRTDTQYFGPGTRLTVL.

This clonotype came up many times. V and J are TRBV2 and TRBJ2-7; 9 positions agree with TRBD1. Germline CDR1 SNHLY, CDR2 FYNNEI. V lost 6 bases to trimming and J lost 5 bases; unmatched junction nucleotides: 8. The length of the CDR3 is 14 residues. The CDR3 loop is CASRHRDRVNEQYF. DNA for the CDR3: TGTGCCAGCAGGCACCGGGACAGGGTAAACGAGCAGTACTTC.

By frequency in the sample, this clonotype is large (0.1 to 1%). The chain recombines TRBV20-1 with TRBJ1-5; D is unclear. This CDR3 is built from 15 residues. The V end lost 0 bases, the J end lost 2 bases, and 11 bases lay between the germline ends. The germline V gene encodes CDR1 DFQATT and CDR2 SNEGSKA (reference sequence). CDR3: CSARDSSGGNQPQHF. The CDR3 DNA is TGCAGTGCTAGAGATTCATCCGGAGGCAATCAGCCCCAGCATTTT.

The chain carries TRBV5-1 and TRBJ2-6; D is perhaps TRBD1 or TRBD2 (5 bases each). The length of the CDR3 is 15 residues. The germline V gene has CDR1 SGHRS and CDR2 YFSETQ. V was pared by 4 bases and J by 5 bases, with 13 bases between. For the CDR3, the DNA is TGCGCCAGCAGCCCAGGGACCCTGCGGGCCAACGTCCTGACTTTC. As protein: CASSPGTLRANVLTF. The full variable domain, rest sourced from reference TRBV5-1 and TRBJ2-6, is KAGVTQTPRYLIKTRGQQVTLSCSPISGHRSVSWYQQTPGQGLQFLFEYFSETQRNKGNFPGRFSGRQFSNSRSEMNVSTLELGDSALYLCASSPGTLRANVLTFGAGSRLTVL.

This clonotype was counted many times. This rearrangement joins TRBV20-1 to TRBJ1-1; D not certain. This CDR3 region has 11 residues. The V gene lost 6 bases and the J gene lost 1 base, with 6 bases spanning the gap. Per germline, CDR1 DFQATT and CDR2 SNEGSKA (reference sequence). DNA for the CDR3: TGCAGTGCAGGCGCGAACACTGAAGCTTTCTTT. Translating gives CSAGANTEAFF.

Judged by abundance, this clonotype is medium-sized. V usage is TRBV13 and J usage is TRBJ2-2; 7 bases align to TRBD1. Germline CDR1 and CDR2: PRHDT and FYEKMQ (reference sequence). Trimming took 5 bases from V and 0 from J; bases not matched to a gene: 9. The CDR3 consists of 17 residues. The CDR3 bases are TGTGCCAGCAGCGACTACAGGGGCTTCGCGAACACCGGGGAGCTGTTTTTT. Residues: CASSDYRGFANTGELFF.

By share of the sample, this clonotype is medium-sized. This rearrangement joins TRBV20-1 to TRBJ2-3; D gene uncertain. Germline lookup yields CDR1 DFQATT and CDR2 SNEGSKA (reference sequence). The CDR3 length is 13 residues. Trimming took 2 bases from V and 6 from J, leaving 12 bases between them. CDR3 sequence: CSARTFLVDTQYF. The CDR3 DNA sequence: TGCAGTGCTAGAACCTTTTTGGTGGATACGCAGTATTTT.

In its sample, this clonotype ranks as medium-sized. This chain connects TRBV5-1 to TRBJ1-1, with TRBD1 identical over 10 bases. The CDR3 extends over 14 amino acids. V shed 2 bases and J 6 bases; nucleotides not matched to a gene: 4. The germline CDR1 and CDR2 sequences are SGHRS and YFSETQ. The CDR3 coding sequence is TGCGCCAGCAGCTTCGGGGACAGGGGACCTGAAGCTTTCTTT. This sequence encodes CASSFGDRGPEAFF.

Points on this clonotype: A much larger clonotype is one base distant, so this may be a read error. The gene calls are TRBV2 and TRBJ2-7; no clear D. V was trimmed by 7 bases and J by 2 bases, leaving 15 bases between them. The germline V gene has CDR1 SNHLY and CDR2 FYNNEI. The CDR3 consists of 14 residues. CDR3 DNA: TGTGCCAGCAAGGGAAGGTTAGTTCCCTACGAGCAGTACTTC. This encodes CASKGRLVPYEQYF.